Described below is a single T cell receptor beta chain sequence and its context. The protocol was immunoSEQ multiplex PCR, while the TCRdb copy is restricted to in-frame clones and leaves out a portion. The sample yields 230,000 or so clones, 85% to 90% seen once. The J segment lost 1 base and the V segment lost 1 base, leaving 5 bases of the junction unmatched. The CDR3 is 16 amino acids. Germline V gives CDR1 LNHDA, CDR2 SQIVND (reference sequence). This specimen comes from a study of blood T cell repertoires in COVID-19. Across the study: PBMCs, B-cell-depleted T cells, or T cells provided the cDNA or gDNA that made up the material.

This receptor was taken from a woman aged 45-65 years with acute COVID-19. The rearrangement uses TRBV19 and TRBJ1-1, with TRBD1 identical over 8 bases. The sample taken for sequencing was PBMCs or T cells enriched from blood (not recorded which). CDR3 in amino acids: CASSIAARGPNTEAFF. The CDR3 DNA is TGTGCCAGTAGTATAGCAGCCAGGGGGCCGAACACTGAAGCTTTCTTT.